This paragraph reports one TCR beta chain. The antigen this receptor binds is unknown. The record has no base qualities; no much larger clone is one base away. The CDR3 sequence holds 13 residues, the cysteine and phenylalanine included. Only the CDR3 region is kept as DNA, spanning 39 bases read in frame from base 1. Relative to germline, V is missing 4 bases and J is missing 5 bases, with 7 bases of the junction outside any gene match. According to the germline V gene (reference sequence), CDR1 reads DFQATT and CDR2 reads SNEGSKA. The library was obtained by RT-PCR. Sequenced on an Illumina HiSeq 2500. The raw public data were reprocessed by TCRdb itself: fastp quality trimming at Q25, MiXCR clonotype calling, in-frame beta chains only. Records with the same CDR3 protein are collapsed into one entry carrying the most frequent genes and DNA. The sample includes around 650,000 distinct CDR3 sequences, with 15% to 19% observed a single time. The ten largest make up around a tenth of the sample.

This specimen comes from a study of response to subunit inactivated influenza vaccine (dated by TCRdb to the late 2010s). Turning to the overall study: To follow how T cells responded to a trivalent subunit inactivated influenza vaccine, the researchers relied on deep quantitative profiling of the T cell receptor repertoire.

The research as a whole found: The authors proposed that each seasonal influenza vaccination may bring in only a limited number of new T cells.

The clonotype comes from a man aged 45-60 years who received an inactivated influenza vaccine. Donor details come from another sample of the same person, matched by shared clones. The input for sequencing was PBMCs from blood, taken 11 to 12 days after vaccination. The V and J genes are TRBV20-1 and TRBJ2-7, and TRBD1 aligns with 8 junction nucleotides. The DNA reads TGCAGTGCTAATCGGGACAGGCGGAACGAGCAGTACTTC. It codes for CSANRDRRNEQYF.